This TCR beta chain was documented in a study of beta chain features in type 1 diabetes. This CDR3 has 18 residues. V was pared by 3 bases and J by 0 bases, with 11 bases of the junction left unmatched. The germline V gene encodes CDR1 MGHDK and CDR2 SYGVNS. The isolated RNA, all of it, was reverse transcribed, so expressed TCRB transcripts were what got sequenced. Profiled with immunoSEQ multiplex PCR; TCRdb holds only in-frame clones, not every one. Of 300,000 to 400,000 clones in the sample, 9.5% to 11% were seen once. The chain is built from TRBV25-1 and TRBJ2-1, with TRBD2 matching 7 bases. The TCR comes from a woman aged 25 to 39 in good health. Sequenced input: naive CD4+ T cells from blood. The CDR3 loop reads CASSDRSGIPSSYNEQFF. CDR3 DNA sequence: TGTGCCAGCAGTGACAGAAGCGGGATTCCTAGCTCCTACAATGAGCAGTTCTTC. Complete variable domain (other parts from reference TRBV25-1 and TRBJ2-1): EADIYQTPRYLVIGTGKKITLECSQTMGHDKMYWYQQDPGMELHLIHYSYGVNSTEKGDLSSESTVSRIRTEHFPLTLESARPSHTSQYLCASSDRSGIPSSYNEQFFGPGTRLTVL.